What follows are 22 T cell receptor beta chains derived from one specimen sequenced in a study of shared clonotypes between healthy human individuals. Sequencing was performed with immunoSEQ multiplex PCR; in TCRdb, only in-frame clones are kept and a portion is missing. Of some 2,400,000 clones listed, more than 90% are singletons. Sequencing was done on a sample of naive CD4+ T cells sorted from blood. Specified subset: CD45RA+ positively selected. These TCRs come from a young man in good health.

This clone was counted a single time. V usage is TRBV28 and J usage is TRBJ1-4; TRBD1 might be the D (6 bases). The CDR3 runs 16 residues. The ends were cut back, 5 bases at V and 3 bases at J, with 16 bases in the middle. The germline V gene encodes CDR1 MDHEN and CDR2 SYDVKM. The DNA of the CDR3 is TGTGCCAGCAGTGGACAGATTCTAGGGGCTAATGAAAAACTGTTTTTT. Its protein product is CASSGQILGANEKLFF.

This clone has a single count. The chain employs TRBV6-5 and TRBJ1-2, with 9 nucleotides matching TRBD1. The CDR3 runs to 14 residues. V gave up 7 bases and J gave up 2 bases; unmatched junction bases: 5. Germline CDR1 MNHEY, CDR2 SVGAGI. The CDR3 loop reads CASKRGQGNYGYTF. The CDR3 DNA is TGTGCCAGCAAACGCGGACAGGGGAACTATGGCTACACCTTC.

The chain combines TRBV29-1 with TRBJ2-1; D gene unclear. The germline V and J ends were trimmed by 0 bases and 4 bases, with 13 bases remaining between them. The CDR3 length is 15 residues. The germline gives CDR1 SQVTM, CDR2 ANQGSEA. In DNA form, the CDR3 reads TGCAGCGTTGAAGAGGGCGGCTACCTTTACAATGAGCAGTTCTTC. Protein sequence: CSVEEGGYLYNEQFF.

This chain uses TRBV4-2 with TRBJ1-4; D ambiguous. V dropped 0 bases and J dropped 8 bases, with 4 bases sitting between them. The CDR3 consists of 12 residues. Germline loops: CDR1 LGHNA, CDR2 YNFKEQ. The CDR3 sequence: CASSQDREKLFF. CDR3 nucleotides: TGTGCCAGCAGCCAAGATCGAGAAAAACTGTTTTTT.

The rearrangement joins TRBV19 to TRBJ1-4; TRBD1 agrees at 7 bases. This CDR3 contains 15 residues. From germline, CDR1 is LNHDA and CDR2 SQIVND (reference sequence). V lost 6 bases, J lost 6 bases, and 10 bases stayed unmatched. The DNA of the CDR3 is TGTGCCAGTAGCTCACCGGGACAGCGGGATGAAAAACTGTTTTTT. It yields the protein CASSSPGQRDEKLFF.

The gene calls are TRBV5-1 and TRBJ2-7; D not certain. The CDR3 loop spans 15 amino acids. The V end lost 2 bases, the J end lost 3 bases, and 15 bases lay between the germline ends. Germline V gene lookup returns CDR1 SGHRS and CDR2 YFSETQ. In DNA, the CDR3 is TGCGCCAGCAGCTTAGACCTAGGGAAAGACTACGAGCAGTACTTC. It encodes CASSLDLGKDYEQYF.

This sequence joins TRBV5-1 and TRBJ2-5; D may be TRBD1 (5 bases). This CDR3 contains 14 residues. Germline V gene sequence: CDR1 SGHRS, CDR2 YFSETQ. V lost 4 bases to trimming and J lost 4 bases, with 14 bases between them. CDR3 DNA sequence: TGCGCCAGCAGCCTAGACAGTACCGTAGAGACCCAGTACTTC. Its translation: CASSLDSTVETQYF.

This chain links TRBV10-3 with TRBJ2-7; TRBD1 or TRBD2 may be the D gene (6 bases each). The ends were cut back, 2 bases at V and 3 bases at J, with 11 bases in the middle. This CDR3 is 14 amino acids long. CDR1 is ENHRY, CDR2 SYGVKD, per germline. CDR3 DNA sequence: TGTGCCATCAGTGAGAGGGGGGTCCGCTACGAGCAGTACTTC. Its protein product is CAISERGVRYEQYF.

V usage is TRBV19 and J usage is TRBJ1-1; 8 bases line up with TRBD1. The J segment lost 9 bases and the V segment lost 9 bases, leaving 6 bases of the junction unmatched. Germline V gene sequence: CDR1 LNHDA, CDR2 SQIVND (reference sequence). The CDR3 has 11 residues. The CDR3 spells CASRQGQKAFF. The CDR3 DNA follows: TGTGCCAGCCGACAGGGGCAAAAAGCTTTCTTT.

V gene TRBV7-2 combines with J gene TRBJ2-7, with D uncertain. The CDR3 has 17 amino acids. With 5 bases removed from V and 1 base from J, the gap between germline ends came to 21 bases. Germline V gene sequence: CDR1 SGHTA, CDR2 FQGNSA. CDR3 bases: TGTGCCAGCAGCCCCCCTGGTACAGCTCTTCTTTCCTACGAGCAGTACTTC. It translates to CASSPPGTALLSYEQYF.

This clone was recorded once. The rearrangement uses TRBV9 and TRBJ2-3; D ambiguous. Germline V gene data show CDR1 as SGDLS and CDR2 as YYNGEE. The CDR3 spans 15 residues. V lost 0 bases, J lost 2 bases, and 10 bases lay in between. Here the CDR3 DNA reads TGTGCCAGCAGCGTAGGTAGTCCATTCACAGATACGCAGTATTTT. Translating gives CASSVGSPFTDTQYF. The whole variable domain, remainder taken from reference TRBV9 and TRBJ2-3, is DSGVTQTPKHLITATGQRVTLRCSPRSGDLSVYWYQQSLDQGLQFLIQYYNGEERAKGNILERFSAQQFPDLHSELNLSSLELGDSALYFCASSVGSPFTDTQYFGPGTRLTVL.

The chain uses TRBV5-1 and TRBJ2-1; unclear D gene. The CDR3 runs 14 residues. Germline CDR1 SGHRS, CDR2 YFSETQ. V was trimmed by 0 bases and J by 10 bases, leaving 14 bases between them. The CDR3 is CASSLVSLIGEQFF. The DNA for the CDR3 is TGCGCCAGCAGCTTGGTATCCCTAATCGGGGAGCAGTTCTTC. Together with reference TRBV5-1 and TRBJ2-1, the CDR3 gives the full variable domain: KAGVTQTPRYLIKTRGQQVTLSCSPISGHRSVSWYQQTPGQGLQFLFEYFSETQRNKGNFPGRFSGRQFSNSRSEMNVSTLELGDSALYLCASSLVSLIGEQFFGPGTRLTVL.

Only one count was recorded for this clone. V usage is TRBV6-1 and J usage is TRBJ1-4; tentative D call: TRBD1 (5 bases). The germline CDR1 and CDR2 sequences are MNHNS and SASEGT. Between the trimmed V and J ends, which lost 0 bases and 3 bases, there was a span of 11 bases. The CDR3 is 16 residues long. CDR3 bases: TGTGCCAGCAGTGAAGCGCTGGGGGGAGCTAATGAAAAACTGTTTTTT. It yields the protein CASSEALGGANEKLFF.

CDR3 region: CASRETGGESVANVLTF. CDR3 DNA: TGTGCCAGCAGAGAGACAGGGGGCGAGTCCGTAGCCAACGTCCTGACTTTC. V gene TRBV2 combines with J gene TRBJ2-6; 10 bases are shared with TRBD1. The CDR3 length is 17 residues. Germline CDR1 SNHLY, CDR2 FYNNEI. The V gene end was trimmed by 6 bases and the J gene end by 7 bases; junction bases not matched to a gene: 12. The full variable domain, completed using reference TRBV2 and TRBJ2-6, is EPEVTQTPSHQVTQMGQEVILRCVPISNHLYFYWYRQILGQKVEFLVSFYNNEISEKSEIFDDQFSVERPDGSNFTLKIRSTKLEDSAMYFCASRETGGESVANVLTFGAGSRLTVL.

This rearrangement joins TRBV6-5 to TRBJ2-7; 7 nucleotides line up with TRBD1. V dropped 5 bases and J dropped 4; count of bases not matched to a gene: 5. Germline lookup yields CDR1 MNHEY and CDR2 SVGAGI. The CDR3 length is 13 residues. The CDR3 nucleotides read TGTGCCAGCAGTGAGACAGGGCCGTACGAGCAGTACTTC. Translation: CASSETGPYEQYF.

This clone has only one observation. The rearrangement joins TRBV2 to TRBJ2-7, with a weak D call TRBD1 (6 bases). Germline CDR1 is SNHLY and CDR2 is FYNNEI. V was shortened by 7 bases and J by 2 bases, with 15 bases between the two germline ends. CDR3 length: 14 residues. CDR3: CASKLTGGTYEQYF. The CDR3 DNA sequence: TGTGCCAGCAAACTGACAGGCGGAACCTACGAGCAGTACTTC. The full variable domain, with the rest looked up from reference TRBV2 and TRBJ2-7, is EPEVTQTPSHQVTQMGQEVILRCVPISNHLYFYWYRQILGQKVEFLVSFYNNEISEKSEIFDDQFSVERPDGSNFTLKIRSTKLEDSAMYFCASKLTGGTYEQYFGPGTRLTVT.

Comment on this clone: Additional DNA sequences in this sample encode the identical CDR3. The rearrangement joins TRBV10-3 to TRBJ2-5; 12 nucleotides line up with TRBD2. The V gene's germline CDR1 is ENHRY and CDR2 SYGVKD. V lost 6 bases to trimming and J lost 4 bases; unmatched junction nucleotides: 0. The length of the CDR3 is 13 residues. CDR3 nucleotides: TGTGCCATCAGGGGACTAGCGGGAGAGACCCAGTACTTC. Translating it yields CAIRGLAGETQYF.

The gene calls are TRBV7-2 and TRBJ1-1, with a tentative D call TRBD1 (6 bases). The ends were cut back, 1 base at V and 0 bases at J, with 15 bases in the middle. The germline gives CDR1 SGHTA, CDR2 FQGNSA. The CDR3 runs 17 residues. CDR3 nucleotide sequence: TGTGCCAGCAGCTTAGAAGGGGGGCTGTCCATGAACACTGAAGCTTTCTTT. Its translation is CASSLEGGLSMNTEAFF.

CDR3 DNA sequence: TGTGCCATCAGTGATGCCCTAGCGGGAGTGGGTACGCAGTATTTT. It translates to CAISDALAGVGTQYF. The rearrangement joins TRBV10-3 to TRBJ2-3; 10 nucleotides align to TRBD2. The CDR3 is 15 amino acids. The V and J ends lost 3 bases and 8 bases, in that order; junction bases with no gene match: 8. CDR1 is ENHRY, CDR2 SYGVKD, per germline.

The chain combines TRBV5-4 with TRBJ2-3; unclear D gene. Germline values: CDR1 SGHNT, CDR2 YYREEE (reference sequence). V was cut by 2 bases and J by 4 bases, with 8 bases left in between. CDR3 length: 13 residues. This CDR3 reads CASSFLDPDTQYF. The DNA of the CDR3 is TGTGCCAGCAGCTTCTTAGATCCAGATACGCAGTATTTT. The whole variable domain, filled in from reference TRBV5-4 and TRBJ2-3, reads ETGVTQSPTHLIKTRGQQVTLRCSSQSGHNTVSWYQQALGQGPQFIFQYYREEENGRGNFPPRFSGLQFPNYSSELNVNALELDDSALYLCASSFLDPDTQYFGPGTRLTVL.

As concerns this clone: This sample includes further DNA sequences coding for the same CDR3. The chain recombines TRBV5-1 with TRBJ2-5, with a tentative D call TRBD1 (6 bases). CDR3 length equals 13 residues. Trimming removed 2 bases from V and 4 bases from J, with 9 bases in between. Germline CDR1 SGHRS, CDR2 YFSETQ. This CDR3 is CASSLGGSETQYF. Written as DNA, the CDR3 is TGCGCCAGCAGCTTAGGGGGATCAGAGACCCAGTACTTC.

The chain has TRBV4-3 and TRBJ1-5; the D gene is possibly TRBD1 (5 bases). CDR3 length equals 14 residues. The germline V gene encodes CDR1 LGHNA and CDR2 YSLEER. Trimming removed 1 base at V and 5 bases at J, with 9 bases between. DNA of the CDR3: TGCGCCAGCAGCCAAGGGCTCAGGGATCAGCCCCAGCATTTT. Its protein product is CASSQGLRDQPQHF.